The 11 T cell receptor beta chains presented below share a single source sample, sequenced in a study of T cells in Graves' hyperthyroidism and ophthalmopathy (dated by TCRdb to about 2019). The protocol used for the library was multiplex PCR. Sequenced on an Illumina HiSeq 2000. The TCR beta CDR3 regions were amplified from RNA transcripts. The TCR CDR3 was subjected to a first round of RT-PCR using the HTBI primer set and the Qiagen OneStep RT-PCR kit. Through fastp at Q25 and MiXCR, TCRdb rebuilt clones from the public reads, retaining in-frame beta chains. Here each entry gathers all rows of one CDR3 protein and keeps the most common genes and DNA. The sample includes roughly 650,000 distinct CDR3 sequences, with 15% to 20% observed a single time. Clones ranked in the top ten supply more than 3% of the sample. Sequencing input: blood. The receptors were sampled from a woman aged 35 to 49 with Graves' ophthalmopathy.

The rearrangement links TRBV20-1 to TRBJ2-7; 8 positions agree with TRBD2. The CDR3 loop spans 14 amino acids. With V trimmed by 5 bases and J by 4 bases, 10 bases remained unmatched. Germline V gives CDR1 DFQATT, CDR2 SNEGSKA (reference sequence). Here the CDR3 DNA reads TGCAGTGCTGTCACGGGGGGGGAACTATACGAGCAGTACTTC. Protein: CSAVTGGELYEQYF.

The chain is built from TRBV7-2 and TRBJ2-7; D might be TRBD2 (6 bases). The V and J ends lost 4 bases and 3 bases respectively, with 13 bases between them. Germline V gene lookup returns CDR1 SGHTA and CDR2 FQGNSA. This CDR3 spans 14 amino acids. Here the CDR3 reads CASSYGTSRYEQYF. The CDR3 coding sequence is TGTGCCAGCAGCTACGGGACTTCTCGCTACGAGCAGTACTTC.

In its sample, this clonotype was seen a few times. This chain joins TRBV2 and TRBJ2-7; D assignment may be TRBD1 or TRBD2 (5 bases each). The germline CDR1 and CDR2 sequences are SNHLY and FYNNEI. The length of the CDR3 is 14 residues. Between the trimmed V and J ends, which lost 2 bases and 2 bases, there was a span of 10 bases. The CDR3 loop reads CASSERRTTYEQYF. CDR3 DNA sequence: TGTGCCAGCAGTGAAAGGAGGACAACCTACGAGCAGTACTTC.

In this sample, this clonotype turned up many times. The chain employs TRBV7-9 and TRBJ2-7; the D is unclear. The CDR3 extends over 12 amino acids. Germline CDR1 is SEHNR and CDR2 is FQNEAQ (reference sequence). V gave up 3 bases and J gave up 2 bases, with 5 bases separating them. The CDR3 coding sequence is TGTGCCAGCAGCTTTAGGCCCTACGAGCAGTACTTC. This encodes CASSFRPYEQYF.

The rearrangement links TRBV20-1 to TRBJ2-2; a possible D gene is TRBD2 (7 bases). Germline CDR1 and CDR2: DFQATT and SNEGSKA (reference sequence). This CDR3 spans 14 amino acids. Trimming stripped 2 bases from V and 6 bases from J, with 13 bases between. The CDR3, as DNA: TGCAGTGCTAGAAGGGGGGGGGCGGCCGGGGAGCTGTTTTTT. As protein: CSARRGGAAGELFF.

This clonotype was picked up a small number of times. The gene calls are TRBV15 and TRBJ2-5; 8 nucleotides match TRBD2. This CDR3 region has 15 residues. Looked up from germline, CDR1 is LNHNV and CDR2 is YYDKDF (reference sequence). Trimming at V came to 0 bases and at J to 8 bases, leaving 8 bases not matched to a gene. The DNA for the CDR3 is TGTGCCACCAGCAGAGATCTGGGACTAGAGGGCACCCAGTACTTC. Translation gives CATSRDLGLEGTQYF.

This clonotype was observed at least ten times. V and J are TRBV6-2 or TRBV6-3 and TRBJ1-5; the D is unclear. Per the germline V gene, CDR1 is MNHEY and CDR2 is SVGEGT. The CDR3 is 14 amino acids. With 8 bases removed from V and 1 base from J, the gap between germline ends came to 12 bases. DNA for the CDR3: TGTGCCAGCCGTAGAGGAGGCAGCAATCAGCCCCAGCATTTT. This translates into CASRRGGSNQPQHF.

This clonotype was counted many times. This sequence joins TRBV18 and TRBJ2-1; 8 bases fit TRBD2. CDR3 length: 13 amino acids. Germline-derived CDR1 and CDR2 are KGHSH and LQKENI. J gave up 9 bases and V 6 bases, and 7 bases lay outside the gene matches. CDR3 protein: CASSEAGGPEQFF. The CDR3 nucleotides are TGTGCCAGCTCGGAGGCGGGAGGTCCTGAGCAGTTCTTC.

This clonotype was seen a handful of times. The CDR3 coding sequence is TGTGCCAGCAGTCCGGGGCAAGCCCTTTACTCTGGAAACACCATATATTTT. The encoded protein is CASSPGQALYSGNTIYF. The chain carries TRBV6-1 and TRBJ1-3, with a tentative D call TRBD1 (5 bases). Germline V gene sequence: CDR1 MNHNS, CDR2 SASEGT. The CDR3 length is 17 residues. The V gene lost 5 bases and the J gene lost 0 bases, with 17 bases spanning the gap.

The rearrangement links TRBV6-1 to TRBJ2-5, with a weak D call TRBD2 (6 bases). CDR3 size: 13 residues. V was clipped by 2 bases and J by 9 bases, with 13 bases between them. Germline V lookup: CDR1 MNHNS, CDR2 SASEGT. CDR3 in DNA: TGTGCCAGCAGTGAAATTTCACCGGGGGCCCAGTACTTC. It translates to CASSEISPGAQYF.

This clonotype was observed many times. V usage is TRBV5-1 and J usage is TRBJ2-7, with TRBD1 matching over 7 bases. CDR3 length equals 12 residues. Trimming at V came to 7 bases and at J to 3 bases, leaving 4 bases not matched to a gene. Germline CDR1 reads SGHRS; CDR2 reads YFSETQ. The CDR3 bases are TGCGCCAGCGGACGGGACAGCTACGAGCAGTACTTC. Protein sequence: CASGRDSYEQYF.